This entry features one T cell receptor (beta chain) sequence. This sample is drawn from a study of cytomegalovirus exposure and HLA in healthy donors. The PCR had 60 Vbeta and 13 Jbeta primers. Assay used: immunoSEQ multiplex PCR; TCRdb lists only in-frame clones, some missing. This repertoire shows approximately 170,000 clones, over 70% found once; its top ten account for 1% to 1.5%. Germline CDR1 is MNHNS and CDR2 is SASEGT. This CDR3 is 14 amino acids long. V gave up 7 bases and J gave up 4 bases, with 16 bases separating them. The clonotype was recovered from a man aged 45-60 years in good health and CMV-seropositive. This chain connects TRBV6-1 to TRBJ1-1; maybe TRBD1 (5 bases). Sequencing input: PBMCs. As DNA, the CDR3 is TGTGCCAGCACCCGAATTACAGGCATCACTGAAGCTTTCTTT. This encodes CASTRITGITEAFF.